This entry describes one TCR beta chain. Its cognate antigen is unknown. The sample originates from a study of T cells in Graves' hyperthyroidism and ophthalmopathy. The CDR3 contains 13 residues. V lost 0 bases and J 6 bases, leaving 9 bases between the germline ends. Looked up from germline, CDR1 is LGHNA and CDR2 is YSLEER. TCR beta CDR3 sequences were amplified from RNA transcripts. HTBI primers were used for first-round RT-PCR of the TCR CDR3. MiXCR, run by TCRdb on the multiplex PCR reads, gives a single entry per CDR3 protein. The sample holds almost 500,000 distinct CDR3 sequences, under 25% seen once. Whole-study findings and limits: Blood also held most thyroid clonotypes expanded beyond 0.001.

The rearrangement joins TRBV4-3 to TRBJ2-7; D remains unclear. The sample consisted of blood. The source is a woman aged 70-85 years with Graves' ophthalmopathy. The CDR3 nucleotides read TGCGCCAGCAGCCAAGATGGGTGGAGCGAGCAGTACTTC. Protein product: CASSQDGWSEQYF.